The T cell receptor beta chain under discussion was sequenced for a study of OX40 agonist ivuxolimab in advanced cancers. Autoimmune disease history or systemic immunosuppression disqualified patients. The protocol was immunoSEQ multiplex PCR, while the TCRdb copy is restricted to in-frame clones and leaves out a portion. The table includes about 18,000 clones, approximately 85% detected once. Only one count was recorded for this clone. Its antigen remains unidentified. Study-wide results and limits: Expanded peripheral T cell antigen specificity was not determined. A proportion of nonresponders additionally exhibited low normalized T-cell clonal expansion. Both blood CD4+ and CD8+ T cells showed clonal growth by week 6 at 0.1 to 3.0 mg/kg.

The input for sequencing was CD4+ or CD8+ T cells sorted from blood, taken in a trial of the OX40 agonist ivuxolimab. This receptor was identified in an adult with an advanced solid tumor such as melanoma, head and neck, liver or kidney cancer.

The CDR3 reads CSASQVTETQYF. The CDR3 DNA sequence: TGCAGCGCGTCCCAGGTCACCGAGACCCAGTACTTC. The rearrangement uses TRBV29-1 and TRBJ2-5; no reliable D call. Trimming cost V 7 bases and J 5 bases, with 14 bases left between them. This CDR3 comprises 12 residues. The V gene's germline CDR1 is SQVTM and CDR2 ANQGSEA.